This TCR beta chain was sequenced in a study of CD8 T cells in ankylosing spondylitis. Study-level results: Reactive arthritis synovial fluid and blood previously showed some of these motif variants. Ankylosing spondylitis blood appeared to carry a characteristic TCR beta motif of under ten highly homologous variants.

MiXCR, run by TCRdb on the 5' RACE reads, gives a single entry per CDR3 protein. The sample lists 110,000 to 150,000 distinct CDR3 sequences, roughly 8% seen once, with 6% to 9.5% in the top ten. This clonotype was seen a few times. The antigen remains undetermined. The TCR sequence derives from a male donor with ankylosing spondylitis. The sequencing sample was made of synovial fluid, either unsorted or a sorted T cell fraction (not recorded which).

The CDR3 DNA is TGCAGCGTTGTAGGACTTAACTATGGCTACACCTTC. Translated, it gives CSVVGLNYGYTF. The chain is built from TRBV29-1 and TRBJ1-2; D gene unclear. Germline V gives CDR1 SQVTM, CDR2 ANQGSEA. There are 12 residues in the CDR3. Trimming cost V 4 bases and J 1 base, with 7 bases left between them.